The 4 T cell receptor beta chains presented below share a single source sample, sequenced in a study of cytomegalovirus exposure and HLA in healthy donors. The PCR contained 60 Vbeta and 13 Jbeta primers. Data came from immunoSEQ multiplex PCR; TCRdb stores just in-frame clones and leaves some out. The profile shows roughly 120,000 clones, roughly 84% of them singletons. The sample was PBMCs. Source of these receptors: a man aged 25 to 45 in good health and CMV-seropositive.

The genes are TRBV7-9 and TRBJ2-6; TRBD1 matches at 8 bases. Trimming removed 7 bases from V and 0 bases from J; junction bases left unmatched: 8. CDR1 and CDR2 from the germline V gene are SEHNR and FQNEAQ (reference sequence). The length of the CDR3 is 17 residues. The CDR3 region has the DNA TGTGCCAGCACCCCCGGGACAGGAGCCTCTGGGGCCAACGTCCTGACTTTC. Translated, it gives CASTPGTGASGANVLTF.

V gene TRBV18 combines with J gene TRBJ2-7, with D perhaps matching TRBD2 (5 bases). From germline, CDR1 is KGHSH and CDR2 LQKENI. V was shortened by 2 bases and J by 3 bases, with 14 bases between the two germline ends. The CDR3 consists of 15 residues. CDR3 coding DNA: TGTGCCAGCTCACCATACGGGGAGCAGGACTACGAGCAGTACTTC. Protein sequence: CASSPYGEQDYEQYF.

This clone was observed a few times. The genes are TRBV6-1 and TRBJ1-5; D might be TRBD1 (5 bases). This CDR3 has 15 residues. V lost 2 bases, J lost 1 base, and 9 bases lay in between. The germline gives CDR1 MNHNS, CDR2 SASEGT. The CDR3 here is CASSEWEGSNQPQHF. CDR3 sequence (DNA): TGTGCCAGCAGTGAATGGGAGGGGAGCAATCAGCCCCAGCATTTT.

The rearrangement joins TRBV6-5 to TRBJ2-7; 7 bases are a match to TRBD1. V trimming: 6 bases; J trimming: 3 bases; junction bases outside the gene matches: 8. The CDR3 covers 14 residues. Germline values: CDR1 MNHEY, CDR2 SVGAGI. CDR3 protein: CASSLQTGFYEQYF. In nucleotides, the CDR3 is TGTGCCAGCAGCCTCCAGACAGGGTTCTACGAGCAGTACTTC.